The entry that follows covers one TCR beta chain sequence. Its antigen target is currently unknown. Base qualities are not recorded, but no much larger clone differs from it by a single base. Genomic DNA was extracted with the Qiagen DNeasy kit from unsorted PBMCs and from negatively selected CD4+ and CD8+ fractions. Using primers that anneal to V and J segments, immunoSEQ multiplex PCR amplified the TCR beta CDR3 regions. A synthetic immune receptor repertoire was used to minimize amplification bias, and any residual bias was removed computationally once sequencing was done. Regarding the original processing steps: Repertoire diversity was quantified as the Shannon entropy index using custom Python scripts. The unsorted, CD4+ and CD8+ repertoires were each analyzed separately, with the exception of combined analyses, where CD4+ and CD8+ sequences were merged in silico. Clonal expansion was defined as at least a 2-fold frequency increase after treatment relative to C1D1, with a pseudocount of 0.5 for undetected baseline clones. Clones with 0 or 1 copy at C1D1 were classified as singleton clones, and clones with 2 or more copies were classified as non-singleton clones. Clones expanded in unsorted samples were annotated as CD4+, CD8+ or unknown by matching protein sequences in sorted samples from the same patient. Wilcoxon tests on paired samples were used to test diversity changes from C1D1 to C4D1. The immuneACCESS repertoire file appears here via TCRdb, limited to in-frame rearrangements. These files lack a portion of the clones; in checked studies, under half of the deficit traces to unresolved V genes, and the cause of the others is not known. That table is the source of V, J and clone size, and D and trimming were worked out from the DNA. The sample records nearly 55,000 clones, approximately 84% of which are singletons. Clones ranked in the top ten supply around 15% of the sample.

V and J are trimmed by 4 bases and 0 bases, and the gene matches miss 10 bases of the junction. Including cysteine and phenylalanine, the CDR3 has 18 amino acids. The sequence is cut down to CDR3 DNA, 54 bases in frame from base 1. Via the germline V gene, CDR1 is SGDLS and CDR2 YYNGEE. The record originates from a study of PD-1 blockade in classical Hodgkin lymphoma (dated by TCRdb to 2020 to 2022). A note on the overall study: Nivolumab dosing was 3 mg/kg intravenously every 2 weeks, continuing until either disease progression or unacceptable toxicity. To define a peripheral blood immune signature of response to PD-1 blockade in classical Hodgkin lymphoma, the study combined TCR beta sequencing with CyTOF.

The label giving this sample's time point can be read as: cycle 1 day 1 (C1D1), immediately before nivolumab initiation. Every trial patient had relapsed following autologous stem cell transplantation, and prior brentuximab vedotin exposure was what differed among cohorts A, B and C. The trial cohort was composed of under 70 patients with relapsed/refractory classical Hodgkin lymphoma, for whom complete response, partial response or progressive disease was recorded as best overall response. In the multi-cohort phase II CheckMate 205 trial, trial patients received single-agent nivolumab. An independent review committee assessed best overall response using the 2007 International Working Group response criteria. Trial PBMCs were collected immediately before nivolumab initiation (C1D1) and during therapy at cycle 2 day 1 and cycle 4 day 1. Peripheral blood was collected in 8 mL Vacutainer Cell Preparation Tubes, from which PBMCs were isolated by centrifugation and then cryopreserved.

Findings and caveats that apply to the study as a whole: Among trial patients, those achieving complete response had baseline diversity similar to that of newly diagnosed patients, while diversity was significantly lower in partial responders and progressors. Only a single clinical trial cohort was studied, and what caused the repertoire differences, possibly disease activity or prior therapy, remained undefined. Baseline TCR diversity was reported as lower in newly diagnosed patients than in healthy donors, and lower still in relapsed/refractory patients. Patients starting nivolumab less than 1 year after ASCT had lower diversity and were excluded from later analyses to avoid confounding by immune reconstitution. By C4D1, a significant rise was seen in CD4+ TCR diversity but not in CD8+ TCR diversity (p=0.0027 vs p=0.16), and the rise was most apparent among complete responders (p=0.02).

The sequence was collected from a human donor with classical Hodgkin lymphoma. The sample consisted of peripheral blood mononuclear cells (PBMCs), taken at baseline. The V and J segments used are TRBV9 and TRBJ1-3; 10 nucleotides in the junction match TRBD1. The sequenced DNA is TGTGCCAGCAGCCTCCGGGACAGGGGTCTTAGCTCTGGAAACACCATATATTTT. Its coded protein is CASSLRDRGLSSGNTIYF. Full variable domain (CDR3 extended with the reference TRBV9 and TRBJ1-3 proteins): DSGVTQTPKHLITATGQRVTLRCSPRSGDLSVYWYQQSLDQGLQFLIQYYNGEERAKGNILERFSAQQFPDLHSELNLSSLELGDSALYFCASSLRDRGLSSGNTIYFGEGSWLTVV.